This TCR beta chain appears in the sequencing data of a study of immune evolution from preneoplasia to lung adenocarcinoma. The CDR3 is 16 residues long. The V segment lost 3 bases and the J segment 5 bases; nucleotides outside the gene matches: 8. Germline V gives CDR1 MNHEY, CDR2 SMNVEV (reference sequence). Some clones are missing from TCRdb's copy, which holds only in-frame ones; the method was immunoSEQ multiplex PCR. Seen here are about 8,100 clones, roughly 84% observed once, and the top ten hold around 3%. The chain combines TRBV27 with TRBJ2-3; 10 bases agree with TRBD2. Sequencing used FFPE minimally invasive lung adenocarcinoma tissue. This TCR came from a person in their 70s with lung adenocarcinoma. CDR3 sequence (DNA): TGTGCCAGCAGTTTTTTACTAGCGGGGCCTCAAGATACGCAGTATTTT. It codes for CASSFLLAGPQDTQYF.